This TCR beta chain was sequenced during a study of OX40 agonist ivuxolimab in advanced cancers. Per the germline V gene, CDR1 is SQVTM and CDR2 is ANQGSEA. CDR3 length: 14 residues. The V end lost 4 bases, the J end lost 4 bases, and 13 bases lay between the germline ends. Clones were read by immunoSEQ multiplex PCR, and TCRdb kept only the in-frame ones, dropping some. Here the sample spans tens of thousands of clones, 85% to 90% being singletons. The source of this sequence is an adult with an advanced solid tumor such as melanoma, head and neck, liver or kidney cancer. Sequences were derived from CD4+ or CD8+ T cells sorted from blood, sampled in a trial of the OX40 agonist ivuxolimab. The J gene is TRBJ2-2, the V gene TRBV29-1; D remains ambiguous. This chain's CDR3 is CSVAGDGPTGELFF. The CDR3 DNA follows: TGCAGCGTTGCGGGTGATGGGCCCACCGGGGAGCTGTTTTTT.